The clone carrying this T cell receptor beta chain was seen more than once but under ten times. Its antigen is not known. The sample belongs to a study of beta chain features in type 1 diabetes. Of the isolated RNA, all was reverse transcribed, and so the sequenced material was expressed TCRB transcripts. About 3.57 million reads per sample were averaged for naive, central memory and regulatory samples. Sequenced by immunoSEQ multiplex PCR; TCRdb stores in-frame clones only, minus some. The table records approximately 270,000 clones, approximately 15% of them present only once. The germline V gene encodes CDR1 SQVTM and CDR2 ANQGSEA. This CDR3 has 13 residues. V dropped 3 bases and J dropped 5 bases, with 11 bases sitting between them. Study results and caveats: Insertions at VDJ junctions were less frequent in type 1 diabetes patients. These patients also deleted more nucleotides at the same junctions. Among patients with Type 1 diabetes, TCRB CDR3s were moderately but significantly shorter in every one of the four CD4+ subsets. Any HLA type influence on TCRB rearrangement was left unresolved here.

This sequence originates from a man aged 25-45 years with type 1 diabetes. Sequencing used naive CD4+ T cells from blood. The chain employs TRBV29-1 and TRBJ2-1, with TRBD2 as a possible D gene (5 bases). The CDR3 region has the DNA TGCAGCGTTGACCGCCGACTAAACAATGAGCAGTTCTTC. Its translation is CSVDRRLNNEQFF.